This T cell receptor beta chain originates from a study of graft-versus-host responses after intestinal transplantation. Study as a whole: Transplant types were multivisceral, liver-intestinal, or isolated intestinal. Induction with anti-thymocyte globulin, then tacrolimus and steroids for around three years, was given to all recipients.

V lost 2 bases and J 3 bases, leaving 14 bases between the germline ends. The germline V gene has CDR1 SEHNR and CDR2 FQNEAQ (reference sequence). The CDR3 extends over 16 amino acids. The repertoire was sequenced with immunoSEQ multiplex PCR; TCRdb's copy has only in-frame clones and lacks some. The sample records over 10,000 clones, almost 85% being singletons. The source is a human patient who received an intestinal transplant, so some T cells may come from the graft donor. The rearrangement links TRBV7-9 to TRBJ2-1; TRBD2 is a possible D gene (6 bases). This sample comprised PBMCs, obtained after intestinal transplantation. The CDR3 bases are TGTGCCAGCAGCTTATCATTGTCTAGCGACTACAATGAGCAGTTCTTC. It yields the protein CASSLSLSSDYNEQFF.